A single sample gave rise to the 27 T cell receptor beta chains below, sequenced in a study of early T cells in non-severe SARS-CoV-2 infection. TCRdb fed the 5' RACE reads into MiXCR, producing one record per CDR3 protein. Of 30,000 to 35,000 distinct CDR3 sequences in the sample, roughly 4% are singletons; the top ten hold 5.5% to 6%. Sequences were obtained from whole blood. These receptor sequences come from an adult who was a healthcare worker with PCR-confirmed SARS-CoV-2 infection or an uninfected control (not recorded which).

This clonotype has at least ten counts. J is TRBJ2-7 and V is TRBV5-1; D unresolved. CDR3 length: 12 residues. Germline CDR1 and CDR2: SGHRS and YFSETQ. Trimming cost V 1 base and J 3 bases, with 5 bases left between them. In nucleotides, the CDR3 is TGCGCCAGCAGCTTGAGTGTCTACGAGCAGTACTTC. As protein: CASSLSVYEQYF.

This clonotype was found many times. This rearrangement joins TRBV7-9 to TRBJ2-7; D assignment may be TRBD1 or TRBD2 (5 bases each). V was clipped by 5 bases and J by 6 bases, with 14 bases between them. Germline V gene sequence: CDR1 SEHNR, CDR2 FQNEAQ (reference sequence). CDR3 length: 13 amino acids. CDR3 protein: CASSGPQGREQYF. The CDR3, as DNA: TGTGCCAGCAGCGGACCGCAGGGACGCGAGCAGTACTTC.

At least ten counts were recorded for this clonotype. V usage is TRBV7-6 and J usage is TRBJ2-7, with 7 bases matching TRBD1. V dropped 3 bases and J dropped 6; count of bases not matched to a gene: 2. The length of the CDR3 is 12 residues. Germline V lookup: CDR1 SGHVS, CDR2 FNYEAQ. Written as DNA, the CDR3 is TGTGCCAGCAGCTTTACAGGGGCCGAGCAGTACTTC. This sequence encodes CASSFTGAEQYF.

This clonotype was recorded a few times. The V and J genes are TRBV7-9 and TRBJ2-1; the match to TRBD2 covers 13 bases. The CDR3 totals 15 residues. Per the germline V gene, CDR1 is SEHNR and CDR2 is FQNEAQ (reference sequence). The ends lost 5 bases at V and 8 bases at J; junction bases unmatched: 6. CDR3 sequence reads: CASSEGLAGAYEQFF. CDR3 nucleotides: TGTGCCAGCAGCGAAGGACTAGCGGGAGCGTATGAGCAGTTCTTC.

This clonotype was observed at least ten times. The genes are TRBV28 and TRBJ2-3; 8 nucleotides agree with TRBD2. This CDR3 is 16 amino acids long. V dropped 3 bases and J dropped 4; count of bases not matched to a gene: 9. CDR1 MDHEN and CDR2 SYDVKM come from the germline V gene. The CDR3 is CASSFNSGGQADTQYF. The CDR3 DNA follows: TGTGCCAGCAGTTTCAACAGCGGGGGTCAAGCAGATACGCAGTATTTT.

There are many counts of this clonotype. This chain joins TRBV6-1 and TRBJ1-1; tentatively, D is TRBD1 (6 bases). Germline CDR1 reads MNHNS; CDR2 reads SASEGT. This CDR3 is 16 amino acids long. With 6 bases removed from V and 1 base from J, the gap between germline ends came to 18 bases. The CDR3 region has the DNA TGTGCCAGCAGAGGAACTCCGGGACACAAGAACACTGAAGCTTTCTTT. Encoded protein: CASRGTPGHKNTEAFF.

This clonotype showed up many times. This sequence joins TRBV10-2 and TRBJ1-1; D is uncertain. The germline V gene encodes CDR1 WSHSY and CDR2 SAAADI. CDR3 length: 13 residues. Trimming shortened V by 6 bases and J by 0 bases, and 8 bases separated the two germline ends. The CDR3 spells CASRRALNTEAFF. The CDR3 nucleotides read TGCGCCAGCAGGAGGGCTTTGAACACTGAAGCTTTCTTT.

The CDR3 nucleotides read TGTGCCAGTAGTATAGGATCAGCTTCCTACGAGCAGTACTTC. Translation: CASSIGSASYEQYF. The rearrangement uses TRBV19 and TRBJ2-7; no definite D call. V was trimmed by 1 base and J by 1 base, leaving 8 bases between them. CDR1 is LNHDA and CDR2 is SQIVND in the germline V gene (reference sequence). The CDR3 covers 14 residues.

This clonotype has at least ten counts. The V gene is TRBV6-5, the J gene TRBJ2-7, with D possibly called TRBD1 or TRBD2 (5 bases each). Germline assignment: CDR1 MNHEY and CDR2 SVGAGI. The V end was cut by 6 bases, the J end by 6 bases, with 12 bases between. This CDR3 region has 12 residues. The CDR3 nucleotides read TGTGCCAGCAGCCCCATTGGGGGCGAGCAGTACTTC. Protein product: CASSPIGGEQYF.

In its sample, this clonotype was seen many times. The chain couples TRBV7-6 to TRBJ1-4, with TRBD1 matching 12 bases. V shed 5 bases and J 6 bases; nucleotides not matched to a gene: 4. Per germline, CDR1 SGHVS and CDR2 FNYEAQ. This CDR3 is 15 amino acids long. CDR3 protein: CASSPGQGADEKLFF. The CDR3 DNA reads TGTGCCAGCAGCCCGGGACAGGGGGCGGATGAAAAACTGTTTTTT.

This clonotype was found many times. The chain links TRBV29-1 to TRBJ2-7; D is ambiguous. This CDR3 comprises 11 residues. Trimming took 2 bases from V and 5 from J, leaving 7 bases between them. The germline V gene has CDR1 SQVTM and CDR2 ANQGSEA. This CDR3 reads CSVERGDEQYF. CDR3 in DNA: TGCAGCGTTGAACGAGGTGACGAGCAGTACTTC.

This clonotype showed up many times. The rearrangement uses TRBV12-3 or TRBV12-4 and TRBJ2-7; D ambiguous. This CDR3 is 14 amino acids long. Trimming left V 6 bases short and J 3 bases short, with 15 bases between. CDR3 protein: CASSPSDVFYEQYF. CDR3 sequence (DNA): TGTGCCAGCAGCCCCAGCGACGTATTCTACGAGCAGTACTTC.

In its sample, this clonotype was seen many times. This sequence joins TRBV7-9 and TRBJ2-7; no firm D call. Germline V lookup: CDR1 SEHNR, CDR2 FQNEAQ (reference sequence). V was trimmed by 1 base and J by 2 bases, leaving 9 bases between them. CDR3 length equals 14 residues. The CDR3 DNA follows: TGTGCCAGCAGCTTAGGGGTACGCCCCTACGAGCAGTACTTC. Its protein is CASSLGVRPYEQYF.

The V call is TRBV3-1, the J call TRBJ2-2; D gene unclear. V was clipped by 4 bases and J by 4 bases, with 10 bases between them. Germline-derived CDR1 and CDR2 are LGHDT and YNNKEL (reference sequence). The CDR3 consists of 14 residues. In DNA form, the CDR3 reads TGTGCCAGCAGCCCTCCGGGCCCCACCGGGGAGCTGTTTTTT. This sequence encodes CASSPPGPTGELFF.

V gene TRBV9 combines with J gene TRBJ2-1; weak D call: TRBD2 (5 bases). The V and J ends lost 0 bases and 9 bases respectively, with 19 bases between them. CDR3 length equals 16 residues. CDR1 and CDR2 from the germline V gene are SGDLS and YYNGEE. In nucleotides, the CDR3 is TGTGCCAGCAGCGTAGGGTCGCCTCTAGCCGACTTTGAGCAGTTCTTC. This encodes CASSVGSPLADFEQFF.

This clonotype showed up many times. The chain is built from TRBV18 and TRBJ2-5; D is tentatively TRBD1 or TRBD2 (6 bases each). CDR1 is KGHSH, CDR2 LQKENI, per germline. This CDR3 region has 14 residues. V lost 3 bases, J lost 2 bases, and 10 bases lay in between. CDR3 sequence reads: CASSPGAGQETQYF. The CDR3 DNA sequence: TGTGCCAGCTCACCGGGGGCGGGACAAGAGACCCAGTACTTC.

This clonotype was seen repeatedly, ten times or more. The CDR3 reads CASSLGGGGGYNEQFF. In nucleotides, the CDR3 is TGTGCCAGCAGCTTAGGAGGAGGAGGAGGCTACAATGAGCAGTTCTTC. The chain is built from TRBV13 and TRBJ2-1, with D perhaps TRBD2 (5 bases). The CDR3 sequence is 16 residues long. Germline CDR1 PRHDT, CDR2 FYEKMQ (reference sequence). With 0 bases removed from V and 3 bases from J, the gap between germline ends came to 12 bases.

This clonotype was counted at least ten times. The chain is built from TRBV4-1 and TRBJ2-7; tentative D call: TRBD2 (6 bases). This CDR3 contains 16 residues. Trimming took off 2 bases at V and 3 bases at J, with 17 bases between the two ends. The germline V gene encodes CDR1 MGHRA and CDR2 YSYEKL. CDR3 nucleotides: TGCGCCAGCAGCCAATCCCCGGGGGAGCTAGTCTACGAGCAGTACTTC. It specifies CASSQSPGELVYEQYF.

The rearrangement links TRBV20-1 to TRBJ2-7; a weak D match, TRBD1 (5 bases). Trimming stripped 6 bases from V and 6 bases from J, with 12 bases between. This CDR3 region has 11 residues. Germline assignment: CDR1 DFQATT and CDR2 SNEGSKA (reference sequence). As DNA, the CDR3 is TGCAGTGCCCATCAGGGATTCGAGCAGTACTTC. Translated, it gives CSAHQGFEQYF.

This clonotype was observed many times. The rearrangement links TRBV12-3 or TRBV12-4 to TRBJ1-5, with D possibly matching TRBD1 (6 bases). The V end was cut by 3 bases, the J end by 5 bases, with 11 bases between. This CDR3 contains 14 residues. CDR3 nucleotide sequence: TGTGCCAGCAGTTTCGGGGGCACGGATCAGCCCCAGCATTTT. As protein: CASSFGGTDQPQHF.

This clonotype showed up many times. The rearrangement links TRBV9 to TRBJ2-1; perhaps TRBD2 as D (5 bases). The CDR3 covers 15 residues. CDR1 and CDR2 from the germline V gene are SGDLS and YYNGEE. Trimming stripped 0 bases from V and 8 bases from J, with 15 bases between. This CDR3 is CASSVAGGGFDEQFF. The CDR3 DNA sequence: TGTGCCAGCAGCGTAGCAGGCGGCGGGTTCGATGAGCAGTTCTTC.

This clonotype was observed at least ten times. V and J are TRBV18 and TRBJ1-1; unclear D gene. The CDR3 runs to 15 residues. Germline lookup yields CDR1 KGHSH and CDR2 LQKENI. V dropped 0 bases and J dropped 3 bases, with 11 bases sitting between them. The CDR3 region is CASSPPIRVDTEAFF. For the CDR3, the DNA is TGTGCCAGCTCACCACCCATCCGGGTGGACACTGAAGCTTTCTTT.

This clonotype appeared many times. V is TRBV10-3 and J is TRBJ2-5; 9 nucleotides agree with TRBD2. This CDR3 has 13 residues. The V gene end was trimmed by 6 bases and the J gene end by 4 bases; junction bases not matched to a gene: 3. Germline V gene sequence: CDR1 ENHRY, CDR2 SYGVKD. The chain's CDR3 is CAIRPSGAETQYF. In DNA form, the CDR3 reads TGTGCCATCAGGCCTAGCGGGGCAGAGACCCAGTACTTC.

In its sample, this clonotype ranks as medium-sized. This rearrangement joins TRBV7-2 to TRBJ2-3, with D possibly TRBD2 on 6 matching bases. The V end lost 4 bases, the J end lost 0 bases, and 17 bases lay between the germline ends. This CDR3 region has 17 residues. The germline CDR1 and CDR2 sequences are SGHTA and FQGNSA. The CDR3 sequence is CASSSGTRRGSTDTQYF. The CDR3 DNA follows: TGTGCCAGCAGCTCCGGTACTCGGCGGGGCAGCACAGATACGCAGTATTTT. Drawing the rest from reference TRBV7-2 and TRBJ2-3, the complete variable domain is GAGVSQSPSNKVTEKGKDVELRCDPISGHTALYWYRQSLGQGLEFLIYFQGNSAPDKSGLPSDRFSAERTGGSVSTLTIQRTQQEDSAVYLCASSSGTRRGSTDTQYFGPGTRLTVL.

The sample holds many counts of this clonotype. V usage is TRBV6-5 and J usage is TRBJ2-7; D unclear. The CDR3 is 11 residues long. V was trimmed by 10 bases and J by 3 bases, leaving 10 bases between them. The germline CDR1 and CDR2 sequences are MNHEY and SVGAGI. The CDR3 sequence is CATRGVYEQYF. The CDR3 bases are TGTGCCACCAGAGGCGTCTACGAGCAGTACTTC.

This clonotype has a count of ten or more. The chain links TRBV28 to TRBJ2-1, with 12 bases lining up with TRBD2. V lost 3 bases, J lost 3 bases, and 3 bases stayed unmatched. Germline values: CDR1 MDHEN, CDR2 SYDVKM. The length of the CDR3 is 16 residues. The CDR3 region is CASSLTSGGLYNEQFF. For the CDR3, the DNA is TGTGCCAGCAGTTTGACTAGCGGGGGTCTCTACAATGAGCAGTTCTTC.

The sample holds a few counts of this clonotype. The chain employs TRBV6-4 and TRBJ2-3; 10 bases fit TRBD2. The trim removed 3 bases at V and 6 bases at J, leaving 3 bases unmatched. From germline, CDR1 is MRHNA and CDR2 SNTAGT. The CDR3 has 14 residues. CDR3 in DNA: TGTGCCAGCAGTGAAAGCGGGGGGGCCGATACGCAGTATTTT. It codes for CASSESGGADTQYF.